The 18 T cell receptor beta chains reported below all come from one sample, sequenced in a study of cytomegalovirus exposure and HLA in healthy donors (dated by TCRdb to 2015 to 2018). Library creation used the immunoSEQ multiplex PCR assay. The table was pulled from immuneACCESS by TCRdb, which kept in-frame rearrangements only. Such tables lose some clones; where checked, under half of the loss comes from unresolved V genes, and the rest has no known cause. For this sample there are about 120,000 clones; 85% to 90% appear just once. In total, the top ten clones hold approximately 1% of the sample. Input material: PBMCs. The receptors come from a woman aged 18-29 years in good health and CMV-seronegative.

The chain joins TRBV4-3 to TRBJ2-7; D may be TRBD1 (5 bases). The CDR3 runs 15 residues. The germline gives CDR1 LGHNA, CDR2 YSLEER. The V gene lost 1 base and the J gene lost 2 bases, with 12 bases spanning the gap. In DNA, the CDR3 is TGCGCCAGCAGCCAAGTGTGGACACCCACCTACGAGCAGTACTTC. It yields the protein CASSQVWTPTYEQYF.

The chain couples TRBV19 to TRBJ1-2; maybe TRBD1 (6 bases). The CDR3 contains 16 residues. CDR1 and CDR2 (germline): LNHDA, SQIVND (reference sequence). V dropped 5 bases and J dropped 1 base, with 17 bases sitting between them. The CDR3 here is CASSRGGRPLNYGYTF. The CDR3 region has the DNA TGTGCCAGTAGTCGGGGGGGGCGACCACTTAACTATGGCTACACCTTC. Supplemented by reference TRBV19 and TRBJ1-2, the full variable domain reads DGGITQSPKYLFRKEGQNVTLSCEQNLNHDAMYWYRQDPGQGLRLIYYSQIVNDFQKGDIAEGYSVSREKKESFPLTVTSAQKNPTAFYLCASSRGGRPLNYGYTFGSGTRLTVV.

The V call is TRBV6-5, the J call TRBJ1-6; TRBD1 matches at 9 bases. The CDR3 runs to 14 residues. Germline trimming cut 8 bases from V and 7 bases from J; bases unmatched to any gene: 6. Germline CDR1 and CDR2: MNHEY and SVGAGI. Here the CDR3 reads CASGQGQGNSPLHF. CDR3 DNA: TGTGCCAGCGGCCAGGGACAGGGAAATTCACCCCTCCACTTT.

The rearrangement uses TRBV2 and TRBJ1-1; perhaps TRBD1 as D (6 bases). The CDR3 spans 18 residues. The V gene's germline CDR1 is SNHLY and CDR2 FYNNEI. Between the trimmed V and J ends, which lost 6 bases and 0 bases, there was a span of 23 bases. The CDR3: CASSDDRLGNRMNTEAFF. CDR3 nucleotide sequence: TGTGCCAGCAGCGATGACAGGCTTGGCAACCGAATGAACACTGAAGCTTTCTTT. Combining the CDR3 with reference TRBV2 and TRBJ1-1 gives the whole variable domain EPEVTQTPSHQVTQMGQEVILRCVPISNHLYFYWYRQILGQKVEFLVSFYNNEISEKSEIFDDQFSVERPDGSNFTLKIRSTKLEDSAMYFCASSDDRLGNRMNTEAFFGQGTRLTVV.

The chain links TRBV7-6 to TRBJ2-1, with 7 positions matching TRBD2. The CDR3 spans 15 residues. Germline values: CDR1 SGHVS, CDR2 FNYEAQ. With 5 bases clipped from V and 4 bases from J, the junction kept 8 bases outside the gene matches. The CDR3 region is CASSPLAGLYNEQFF. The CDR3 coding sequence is TGTGCCAGCAGCCCCTTAGCGGGTTTATACAATGAGCAGTTCTTC. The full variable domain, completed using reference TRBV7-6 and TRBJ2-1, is GAGVSQSPRYKVTKRGQDVALRCDPISGHVSLYWYRQALGQGPEFLTYFNYEAQQDKSGLPNDRFSAERPEGSISTLTIQRTEQRDSAMYRCASSPLAGLYNEQFFGPGTRLTVL.

In DNA form, the CDR3 reads TGTGCCAGCAGTTCCCCCGAAGCCAGGGAAAAACTGTTTTTT. Translated, it gives CASSSPEAREKLFF. The chain recombines TRBV28 with TRBJ1-4, with D hard to call. The CDR3 sequence is 14 residues long. The germline CDR1 and CDR2 sequences are MDHEN and SYDVKM. V was pared by 4 bases and J by 8 bases, with 14 bases between. The full variable domain, its missing parts supplied by reference TRBV28 and TRBJ1-4, is DVKVTQSSRYLVKRTGEKVFLECVQDMDHENMFWYRQDPGLGLRLIYFSYDVKMKEKGDIPEGYSVSREKKERFSLILESASTNQTSMYLCASSSPEAREKLFFGSGTQLSVL.

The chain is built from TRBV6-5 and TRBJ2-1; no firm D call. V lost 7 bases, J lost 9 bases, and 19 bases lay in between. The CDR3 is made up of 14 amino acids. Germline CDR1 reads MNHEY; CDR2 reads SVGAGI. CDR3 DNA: TGTGCCAGCAACAAAGGAGTTTCGCTGGGTGAGCAGTTCTTC. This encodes CASNKGVSLGEQFF.

CDR3 nucleotides: TGTGCCTACAGGGTAGTTGGCAATCAGCCCCAGCATTTT. It yields the protein CAYRVVGNQPQHF. This chain links TRBV30 with TRBJ1-5, with D perhaps matching TRBD1 (6 bases). The CDR3 runs to 13 residues. From germline, CDR1 is GTSNPN and CDR2 SVGIG (reference sequence). V lost 7 bases to trimming and J lost 2 bases, with 12 bases between them.

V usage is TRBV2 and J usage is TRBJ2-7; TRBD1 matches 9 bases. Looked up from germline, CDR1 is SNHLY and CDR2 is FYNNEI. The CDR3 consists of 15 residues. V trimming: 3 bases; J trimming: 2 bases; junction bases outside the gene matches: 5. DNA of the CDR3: TGTGCCAGCAGTGATAGGGACAGGGCTACCTACGAGCAGTACGTC. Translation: CASSDRDRATYEQYV.

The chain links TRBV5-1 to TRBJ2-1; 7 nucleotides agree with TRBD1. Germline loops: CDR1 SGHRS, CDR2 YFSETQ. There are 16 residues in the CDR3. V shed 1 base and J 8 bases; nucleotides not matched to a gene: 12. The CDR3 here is CASSLKLGQANYEQFF. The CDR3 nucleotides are TGCGCCAGCAGCTTGAAACTAGGACAGGCGAACTATGAGCAGTTCTTC.

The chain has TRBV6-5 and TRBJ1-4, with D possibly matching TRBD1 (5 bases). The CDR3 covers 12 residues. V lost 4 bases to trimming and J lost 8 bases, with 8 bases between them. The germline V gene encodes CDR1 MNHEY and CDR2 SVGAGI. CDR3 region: CASSSRTEKLFF. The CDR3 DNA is TGTGCCAGCAGTTCCCGGACAGAAAAACTGTTTTTT.

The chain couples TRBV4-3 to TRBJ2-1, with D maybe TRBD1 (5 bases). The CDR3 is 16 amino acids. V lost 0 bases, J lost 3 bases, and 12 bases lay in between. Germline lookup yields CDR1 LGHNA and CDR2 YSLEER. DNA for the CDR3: TGCGCCAGCAGCCAAGATCAGGGTCTTCTCTACAATGAGCAGTTCTTC. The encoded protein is CASSQDQGLLYNEQFF.

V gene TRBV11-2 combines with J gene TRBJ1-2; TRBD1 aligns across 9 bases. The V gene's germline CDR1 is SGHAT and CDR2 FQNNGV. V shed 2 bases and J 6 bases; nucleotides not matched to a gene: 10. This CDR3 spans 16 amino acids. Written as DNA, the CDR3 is TGTGCCAGCAGCTTACTGGTCACCGGGACAGGGAATGGCTACACCTTC. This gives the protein CASSLLVTGTGNGYTF.

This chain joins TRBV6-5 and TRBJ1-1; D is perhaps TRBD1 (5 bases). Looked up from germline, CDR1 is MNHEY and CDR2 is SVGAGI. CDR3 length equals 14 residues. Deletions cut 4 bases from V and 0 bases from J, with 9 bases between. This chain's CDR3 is CASSWTTLNTEAFF. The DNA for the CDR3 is TGTGCCAGCAGTTGGACAACCCTGAACACTGAAGCTTTCTTT.

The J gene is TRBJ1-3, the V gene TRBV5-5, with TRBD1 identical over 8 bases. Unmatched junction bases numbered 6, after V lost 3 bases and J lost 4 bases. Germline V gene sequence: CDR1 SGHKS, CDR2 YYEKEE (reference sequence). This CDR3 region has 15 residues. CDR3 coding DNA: TGTGCCAGCAGCTCCCAGGGGGCTACAGGAAACACCATATATTTT. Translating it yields CASSSQGATGNTIYF.

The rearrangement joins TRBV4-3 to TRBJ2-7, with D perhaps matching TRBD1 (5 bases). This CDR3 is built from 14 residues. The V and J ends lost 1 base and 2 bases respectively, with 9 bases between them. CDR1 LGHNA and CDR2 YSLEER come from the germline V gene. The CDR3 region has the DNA TGCGCCAGCAGCCAAGGCAGGGTGACCTACGAGCAGTACTTC. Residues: CASSQGRVTYEQYF.

In DNA form, the CDR3 reads TGCAGTGCTAGCCGCTACAATGAGCAGTTCTTC. It is translated as CSASRYNEQFF. The chain joins TRBV20-1 to TRBJ2-1, with D unclear. The V gene's germline CDR1 is DFQATT and CDR2 SNEGSKA (reference sequence). The length of the CDR3 is 11 residues. V was shortened by 3 bases and J by 3 bases, with 3 bases between the two germline ends.

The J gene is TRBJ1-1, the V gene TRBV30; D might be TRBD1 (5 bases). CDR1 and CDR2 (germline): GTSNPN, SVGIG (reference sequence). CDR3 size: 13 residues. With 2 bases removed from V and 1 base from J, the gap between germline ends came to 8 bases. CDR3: CAWSKTANTEAFF. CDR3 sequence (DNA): TGTGCCTGGAGTAAGACAGCGAACACTGAAGCTTTCTTT.